A selection of T cell receptor beta chains follows, all from one sample in a study of blood T cell repertoires in COVID-19. Using immunoSEQ multiplex PCR, the repertoire was profiled, and TCRdb retains in-frame clones only, with some absent. This sample has some 150,000 clones, with around nine tenths found just once. The sequenced material came from peripheral blood. All receptors derive from a woman aged 50 to 60 with active or convalescent COVID-19. Each CDR3 is given without its conserved first and last residue. Only part of the rows carry a size: once, few, many, or a class if the clone is expanded.

clone size: NA
J gene: TRBJ1-2
V gene: TRBV6-5
CDR3 protein: ASSYYRTGMNYGYT

clone size: NA
J gene: TRBJ1-5
V gene: TRBV19
CDR3 protein: ASSIEVWGQGDQPQH

clone size: NA
J gene: TRBJ1-3
V gene: TRBV9
CDR3 protein: ASRGGSGNTIY

clone size: NA
J gene: TRBJ1-5
V gene: TRBV4-1
CDR3 protein: ASSQDHRDQPQH

clone size: NA
J gene: TRBJ2-1
V gene: TRBV27
CDR3 protein: ASSLLGQGANNEQF

clone size: NA
J gene: TRBJ1-1
V gene: TRBV27
CDR3 protein: ASSQVQGRAEAF

clone size: NA
J gene: TRBJ2-7
V gene: TRBV6-6
CDR3 protein: ASSYAGAGEQY

clone size: NA
J gene: TRBJ1-1
V gene: TRBV28
CDR3 protein: ASTEGGRSTEAF

clone size: few
J gene: TRBJ1-1
V gene: TRBV5-1
CDR3 protein: ASSLRSGVGTEAF

clone size: NA
J gene: TRBJ2-4
V gene: TRBV28
CDR3 protein: ASSSEGAAKNIQY

clone size: NA
J gene: TRBJ2-6
V gene: TRBV21-1
CDR3 protein: ASSKAGTPFSGANVLT

clone size: NA
J gene: TRBJ1-2
V gene: TRBV7-8
CDR3 protein: ASSPGSDYGYT

clone size: NA
J gene: TRBJ1-2
V gene: TRBV7-3
CDR3 protein: ASSSSWGGQSSPWYGYT

clone size: once
J gene: TRBJ2-1
V gene: TRBV2
CDR3 protein: ASSDRQGSYNEQF

clone size: few
J gene: TRBJ1-6
V gene: TRBV5-1
CDR3 protein: ASREGAEANSPLH

clone size: NA
J gene: TRBJ1-4
V gene: TRBV27
CDR3 protein: ASSPRDNGEKLF

clone size: NA
J gene: TRBJ1-1
V gene: TRBV19
CDR3 protein: ASSPGQPMGAF

clone size: NA
J gene: TRBJ1-2
V gene: TRBV25-1
CDR3 protein: ASSEDHRGFYGYT

clone size: NA
J gene: TRBJ1-5
V gene: TRBV30
CDR3 protein: AWSASSDQPQH

clone size: few
J gene: TRBJ2-3
V gene: TRBV3-1/TRBV3-2
CDR3 protein: ASSPPWGEVRSDTQY

clone size: NA
J gene: TRBJ2-7
V gene: TRBV18
CDR3 protein: ASSSGTGLYEQY

clone size: NA
J gene: TRBJ1-5
V gene: TRBV30
CDR3 protein: AWSGLSNQPQH

clone size: NA
J gene: TRBJ1-2
V gene: TRBV18
CDR3 protein: ASSPSGQAGYGYT

clone size: NA
J gene: TRBJ2-1
V gene: TRBV15
CDR3 protein: ATSGLAASYNEQF

clone size: NA
J gene: TRBJ1-1
V gene: TRBV6-4
CDR3 protein: ASRADRGNTEAF

clone size: few
J gene: TRBJ1-6
V gene: TRBV5-6
CDR3 protein: ASSFRDRLNSPLH

clone size: NA
J gene: TRBJ2-7
V gene: TRBV18
CDR3 protein: ASSMGLAEDYEQY

clone size: NA
J gene: TRBJ2-7
V gene: TRBV30
CDR3 protein: AWSILGTSGRAGREQY

clone size: once
J gene: TRBJ2-7
V gene: TRBV6-6
CDR3 protein: ASSYGAEQY

clone size: NA
J gene: TRBJ1-1
V gene: TRBV7-2
CDR3 protein: ASSFGLNTEAF

clone size: once
J gene: TRBJ2-7
V gene: TRBV7-9
CDR3 protein: ASSLTAYEQY

clone size: NA
J gene: TRBJ1-2
V gene: TRBV7-2
CDR3 protein: ASSLGGFRGGGYT

clone size: NA
J gene: TRBJ1-2
V gene: TRBV6-2/TRBV6-3
CDR3 protein: ASSRGQSYGYT

clone size: NA
J gene: TRBJ2-2
V gene: TRBV9
CDR3 protein: ASSPRTGANTGELF

clone size: few
J gene: TRBJ2-3
V gene: TRBV24-1
CDR3 protein: ATSDRGTGTDTQY

clone size: NA
J gene: TRBJ2-5
V gene: TRBV6-6
CDR3 protein: ASSRNRGEGYQETQY

clone size: NA
J gene: TRBJ2-7
V gene: TRBV5-1
CDR3 protein: ASSLAPGKQY

clone size: NA
J gene: TRBJ2-1
V gene: TRBV10-3
CDR3 protein: AISLGLAGGGNEQF

clone size: NA
J gene: TRBJ1-5
V gene: TRBV13
CDR3 protein: ASSLGQSNQPQH

clone size: NA
J gene: TRBJ2-7
V gene: TRBV28
CDR3 protein: ASRTVYEQY

clone size: NA
J gene: TRBJ1-5
V gene: TRBV30
CDR3 protein: AWRQDSNQPQH

clone size: few
J gene: TRBJ1-1
V gene: TRBV5-4
CDR3 protein: ASSLDRGTEAF

clone size: NA
J gene: TRBJ1-1
V gene: TRBV19
CDR3 protein: ASSPQGGFTEAF

clone size: NA
J gene: TRBJ2-3
V gene: TRBV4-3
CDR3 protein: ASSPAGQARGTQY

clone size: once
J gene: TRBJ1-2
V gene: TRBV18
CDR3 protein: ASSDGQGYGYT

clone size: NA
J gene: TRBJ2-2
V gene: TRBV6-2/TRBV6-3
CDR3 protein: ASSYSFSGGDSNTGELF

clone size: NA
J gene: TRBJ1-2
V gene: TRBV20-1
CDR3 protein: SARKGHGYT

clone size: NA
J gene: TRBJ2-7
V gene: TRBV3-1/TRBV3-2
CDR3 protein: ASSQGTGPYEQY

clone size: NA
J gene: TRBJ2-7
V gene: TRBV27
CDR3 protein: ASRPSGVSSYEQY

clone size: NA
J gene: TRBJ2-1
V gene: TRBV11-2
CDR3 protein: ASSPGTGVRNEQF

clone size: NA
J gene: TRBJ1-2
V gene: TRBV19
CDR3 protein: ASSIVSGGHYGYT

clone size: NA
J gene: TRBJ1-1
V gene: TRBV6-5
CDR3 protein: ASRGQGVNTEAF

clone size: NA
J gene: TRBJ1-1
V gene: TRBV10-3
CDR3 protein: AIKARGQTEAF

clone size: few
J gene: TRBJ1-1
V gene: TRBV3-1/TRBV3-2
CDR3 protein: ASSRGGGSF

clone size: few
J gene: TRBJ1-6
V gene: TRBV2
CDR3 protein: ASHPRGGDSPLH

clone size: NA
J gene: TRBJ2-5
V gene: TRBV7-7
CDR3 protein: ASSFGPEETQY

clone size: NA
J gene: TRBJ2-7
V gene: TRBV29-1
CDR3 protein: SVGATGARATYEQY

clone size: NA
J gene: TRBJ2-3
V gene: TRBV6-5
CDR3 protein: ASSYSGNLDTDTQY

clone size: NA
J gene: TRBJ1-1
V gene: TRBV7-2
CDR3 protein: ASSLESGRAF